The 10 T cell receptor beta chains in this list originate from one sample, sequenced in a study of shared clonotypes between healthy human individuals. The table came from immunoSEQ multiplex PCR; TCRdb's copy has only in-frame clones and leaves some out. The data contain 1,500,000 or so clones, roughly 96% of them seen just once; the ten biggest clones take up approximately 1%. The sequenced sample consisted of naive CD4+ T cells sorted from blood. As for subset: CD45RA+ positively selected. The receptors derive from a man aged 25-45 years in good health.

V and J are TRBV19 and TRBJ1-5; TRBD1 is a possible D gene (5 bases). The CDR3 extends over 17 amino acids. Germline V CDR1 and CDR2: LNHDA, SQIVND (reference sequence). The ends were cut back, 2 bases at V and 6 bases at J, with 20 bases in the middle. CDR3 residues: CASSILGSGAQGQPQHF. The CDR3 DNA is TGTGCCAGTAGTATATTGGGCAGCGGGGCTCAAGGTCAGCCCCAGCATTTT.

This rearrangement joins TRBV7-8 to TRBJ2-7; unclear D gene. V lost 1 base to trimming and J lost 3 bases, with 16 bases between them. CDR1 is SGHVS and CDR2 is FQNEAQ in the germline V gene. The length of the CDR3 is 16 residues. The CDR3, as DNA: TGTGCCAGCAGCTTAGGGGTCAGCTACAACTTCTACGAGCAGTACTTC. This translates into CASSLGVSYNFYEQYF. The full variable domain, its missing parts supplied by reference TRBV7-8 and TRBJ2-7, is GAGVSQSPRYKVAKRGQDVALRCDPISGHVSLFWYQQALGQGPEFLTYFQNEAQLDKSGLPSDRFFAERPEGSVSTLKIQRTQQEDSAVYLCASSLGVSYNFYEQYFGPGTRLTVT.

V is TRBV5-1 and J is TRBJ1-1; the D gene is possibly TRBD1 (6 bases). CDR3 size: 17 residues. V was cut by 4 bases and J by 3 bases, with 22 bases left in between. Germline V lookup: CDR1 SGHRS, CDR2 YFSETQ. The CDR3 region has the DNA TGCGCCAGCAGCCCCGGGGGGGCGCGGTTCCTCGACACTGAAGCTTTCTTT. As protein: CASSPGGARFLDTEAFF.

J is TRBJ2-6 and V is TRBV15; D remains unclear. Germline CDR1 and CDR2: LNHNV and YYDKDF (reference sequence). This CDR3 region has 16 residues. Trimming shortened V by 8 bases and J by 0 bases, and 14 bases separated the two germline ends. CDR3 DNA sequence: TGTGCCACCGGTCAATCGCTCGGCTCTGGGGCCAACGTCCTGACTTTC. Its protein product is CATGQSLGSGANVLTF.

V usage is TRBV10-1 and J usage is TRBJ2-5, with D possibly TRBD2 on 6 matching bases. Germline lookup yields CDR1 WNHNN and CDR2 SYGVQD (reference sequence). The V end lost 5 bases, the J end lost 5 bases, and 18 bases lay between the germline ends. The CDR3 covers 15 residues. CDR3 residues: CASSQRRDPTETQYF. The CDR3 DNA reads as TGCGCCAGCAGTCAACGGAGGGACCCTACGGAGACCCAGTACTTC.

The chain has TRBV5-4 and TRBJ2-6; no firm D call. This CDR3 spans 15 amino acids. Trimming shortened V by 4 bases and J by 2 bases, and 10 bases separated the two germline ends. Germline V gives CDR1 SGHNT, CDR2 YYREEE (reference sequence). CDR3: CASSTRETGANVLTF. The CDR3 nucleotides are TGTGCCAGCAGCACCAGAGAGACTGGGGCCAACGTCCTGACTTTC.

V and J are TRBV7-3 and TRBJ2-2; D possibly corresponds to TRBD1 (5 bases). Trimming shortened V by 3 bases and J by 0 bases, and 8 bases separated the two germline ends. The CDR3 covers 15 residues. The germline V gene has CDR1 SGHTA and CDR2 FQGTGA. CDR3 region: CASSLDTPNTGELFF. The CDR3 DNA reads TGTGCCAGCAGCTTGGACACCCCGAACACCGGGGAGCTGTTTTTT.

V usage is TRBV7-9 and J usage is TRBJ2-7; 8 bases agree with TRBD1. Per germline, CDR1 SEHNR and CDR2 FQNEAQ (reference sequence). This CDR3 contains 15 residues. After removal of 3 bases from V and 5 bases from J, the junction contained 9 bases not matched to a gene. The DNA of the CDR3 is TGTGCCAGCAGCTTGCAGGGGGCTGGTTTCCACGAGCAGTACTTC. Amino acids: CASSLQGAGFHEQYF.

The rearrangement uses TRBV5-4 and TRBJ2-3, with TRBD2 matching over 9 bases. Germline V CDR1 and CDR2: SGHNT, YYREEE (reference sequence). CDR3 size: 16 residues. The ends lost 3 bases at V and 4 bases at J; junction bases unmatched: 9. The CDR3 loop is CASSSYSGSSPDTQYF. The CDR3 DNA reads TGTGCCAGCAGCTCCTATAGCGGGAGTAGCCCAGATACGCAGTATTTT.

The rearrangement uses TRBV7-2 and TRBJ2-5; D could derive from TRBD1 or TRBD2 (6 bases each). Trimming pared 5 bases from V and 4 bases from J, leaving 17 bases between. Germline assignment: CDR1 SGHTA and CDR2 FQGNSA. The CDR3 totals 15 residues. In DNA, the CDR3 is TGTGCCAGCAGCCTCGTATGGGGGGCTCGAGAGACCCAGTACTTC. Protein: CASSLVWGARETQYF.